This TCR beta chain was documented in a study of blood T cell repertoires in COVID-19. Background on the study: Samples taken during acute and convalescent COVID-19 were collected in the United States, Italy and Spain. Sources were T cells, B-cell-depleted T cells, or PBMCs; the material itself was cDNA or gDNA.

Germline assignment: CDR1 MNHEY and CDR2 SMNVEV (reference sequence). The CDR3 is made up of 14 amino acids. The germline V and J ends were trimmed by 6 bases and 8 bases, with 16 bases remaining between them. Original processing methods: Amplification of reference gene primers provided the estimated nucleated cell counts. The data were produced by immunoSEQ multiplex PCR, yet TCRdb's version contains in-frame clones alone and is incomplete. Clonal size and the V and J genes are those of that table, whereas D and trimming came from the DNA. The sample has around 700,000 clones; about nine tenths are singletons.

The sample was peripheral blood. This sequence joins TRBV27 and TRBJ1-4, with D tentatively TRBD1 (6 bases). The receptor was derived from a woman aged 18-29 years with acute or convalescent COVID-19. The CDR3 region has the DNA TGTGCCAGCAGACAGGGAACCAGGCGGGAAAAACTGTTTTTT. Protein sequence: CASRQGTRREKLFF.